This T cell receptor beta chain stems from a study of blood T cell dynamics during melanoma immunotherapy. Overall study context: Patients with metastatic melanoma got pembrolizumab or nivolumab-ipilimumab as first-line care. Study findings and constraints: Whether repertoire-driving clones were melanoma-specific could not be determined.

Time point indicated: pre-treatment baseline. Turning to this clone: Its antigen is undetermined.

Germline CDR1 reads SNHLY; CDR2 reads FYNNEI. J was trimmed by 3 bases and V by 5 bases; bases with no gene match: 18. The CDR3 sequence is 19 residues long. The repertoire was sequenced with immunoSEQ multiplex PCR; TCRdb's copy has only in-frame clones and lacks some. The sample consists of approximately 9,800 clones, 85% to 90% of them appearing once. The chain links TRBV2 to TRBJ2-2; 7 nucleotides match TRBD1. The input for sequencing was blood, taken from a patient treated with checkpoint blockade. The sequence came from a human donor with melanoma. CDR3 in amino acids: CASSLLDYPTGQDTGELFF. DNA of the CDR3: TGTGCCAGCAGTCTCCTTGACTACCCGACAGGGCAGGACACCGGGGAGCTGTTTTTT.